These T cell receptor beta chains were read from a single sample in a study of blood T cells in healthy people across ages. TCRdb analysed the 5' RACE reads with MiXCR anew, one entry per CDR3 protein. The profile shows around 690,000 distinct CDR3 sequences, about 53% of them singletons. Source material: blood. Every receptor here comes from a man in his 60s in good health. Both conserved end residues are part of each CDR3. The order of the fields is CDR3 protein, CDR3 DNA, J gene, clone size, V gene, D gene. D genes are given only for firm matches. Expanded clones are given a class, and other clones once, few, many or no size at all.

CASSSDRAYETQYF TGTGCCAGCAGCTCGGACAGGGCCTACGAGACCCAGTACTTC TRBJ2-5 . TRBV7-8 TRBD1
CASSLSGDRHNEQFF TGCGCCAGCAGCTTGTCCGGGGACAGACACAATGAGCAGTTCTTC TRBJ2-1 . TRBV5-1 TRBD1
CASSSIVDTQYF TGTGCCAGCAGTTCGATAGTAGATACGCAGTATTTT TRBJ2-3 . TRBV12-3/TRBV12-4 .
CASSPGGGGTYNEQFF TGTGCCAGCAGCCCCGGTGGCGGGGGGACCTACAATGAGCAGTTCTTC TRBJ2-1 . TRBV9 TRBD2
CSASQTGQDTEAFF TGCAGTGCTAGCCAGACGGGGCAGGACACTGAAGCTTTCTTT TRBJ1-1 . TRBV20-1 .
CASSPVTREETQYF TGTGCCAGCTCACCGGTCACGAGGGAGGAGACCCAGTACTTC TRBJ2-5 . TRBV18 .
CASSLEVRVGEQYF TGCGCCAGCAGCTTGGAAGTCAGGGTGGGCGAGCAGTACTTC TRBJ2-7 . TRBV5-1 .
CASSLWGTEGWNEQFF TGCGCCAGCAGCTTATGGGGCACCGAGGGCTGGAATGAGCAGTTCTTC TRBJ2-1 . TRBV5-1 .
CSAPTGESWDTEAFF TGCAGTGCCCCGACGGGGGAGTCCTGGGACACTGAAGCTTTCTTT TRBJ1-1 . TRBV20-1 .
CASSHRDSHQPQHF TGTGCCAGCAGCCACCGGGACAGCCATCAGCCCCAGCATTTT TRBJ1-5 . TRBV28 TRBD1
CASSSEAGGRYNEQFF TGTGCCAGCAGCTCGGAAGCGGGGGGAAGGTACAATGAGCAGTTCTTC TRBJ2-1 few TRBV7-2 TRBD2
CATSSPARERVPAFF TGTGCCACCAGCAGCCCCGCCAGGGAGCGAGTCCCAGCTTTCTTT TRBJ1-1 . TRBV15 .
CASSLSRLGLGTDTQYF TGTGCCAGCAGCCTATCCCGGCTGGGACTAGGCACAGATACGCAGTATTTT TRBJ2-3 . TRBV7-6 TRBD2
CSARATVNTPNEQFF TGCAGTGCTAGAGCCACGGTCAACACTCCCAATGAGCAGTTCTTC TRBJ2-1 . TRBV20-1 .
CASLASVTDTQYF TGTGCCAGCTTAGCTTCCGTCACAGATACGCAGTATTTT TRBJ2-3 . TRBV12-3/TRBV12-4 .